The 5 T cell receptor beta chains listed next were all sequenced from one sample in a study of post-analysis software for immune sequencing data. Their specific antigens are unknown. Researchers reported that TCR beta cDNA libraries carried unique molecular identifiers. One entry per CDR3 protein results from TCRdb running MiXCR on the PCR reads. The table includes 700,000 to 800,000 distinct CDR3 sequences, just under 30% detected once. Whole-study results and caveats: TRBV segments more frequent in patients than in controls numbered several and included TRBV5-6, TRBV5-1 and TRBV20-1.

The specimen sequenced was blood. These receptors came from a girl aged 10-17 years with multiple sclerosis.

Here the CDR3 reads CARGGQSNTGELFF. The CDR3 bases are TGTGCCAGGGGGGGGCAGTCGAACACCGGGGAGCTGTTTTTT. This chain connects TRBV7-2 to TRBJ2-2, with TRBD2 as a possible D gene (7 bases). Per germline, CDR1 SGHTA and CDR2 FQGNSA. This CDR3 has 14 amino acids. Trimming removed 9 bases from V and 0 bases from J, with 11 bases in between.

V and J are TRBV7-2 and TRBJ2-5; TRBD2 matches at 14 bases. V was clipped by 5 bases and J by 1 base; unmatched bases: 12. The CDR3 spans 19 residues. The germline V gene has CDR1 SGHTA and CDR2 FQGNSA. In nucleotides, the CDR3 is TGTGCCAGCAGCCCAGGGACTAGCGGGGGCCTAAGATCCCAAGAGACCCAGTACTTC. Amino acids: CASSPGTSGGLRSQETQYF.

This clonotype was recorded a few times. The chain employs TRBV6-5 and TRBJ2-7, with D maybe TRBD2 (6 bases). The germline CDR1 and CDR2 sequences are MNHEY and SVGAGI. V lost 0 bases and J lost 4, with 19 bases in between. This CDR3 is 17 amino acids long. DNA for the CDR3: TGTGCCAGCAGTTACTCGGGAAGCCCTGGGGGGAGGTACGAGCAGTACTTC. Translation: CASSYSGSPGGRYEQYF.

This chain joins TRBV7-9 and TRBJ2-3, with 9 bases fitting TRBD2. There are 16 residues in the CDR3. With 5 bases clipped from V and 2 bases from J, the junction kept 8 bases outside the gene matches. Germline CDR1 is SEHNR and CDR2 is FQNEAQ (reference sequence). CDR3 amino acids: CASSPVAGENTDTQYF. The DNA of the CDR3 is TGTGCCAGCAGCCCCGTAGCGGGGGAGAACACAGATACGCAGTATTTT.

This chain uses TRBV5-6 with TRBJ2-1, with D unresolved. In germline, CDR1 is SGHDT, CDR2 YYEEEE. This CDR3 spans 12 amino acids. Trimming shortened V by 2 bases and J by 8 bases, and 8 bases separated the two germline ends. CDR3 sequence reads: CASSLSLDEQFF. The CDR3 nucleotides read TGTGCCAGCAGCTTAAGCTTAGATGAGCAGTTCTTC.